These T cell receptor beta chains were read from a single sample in a study of monozygotic twins with inflammatory bowel disease. One entry per CDR3 protein, without DNA, is what TCRdb gives after re-calling the 5' RACE reads. The sample is made up of 150,000 to 200,000 distinct CDR3 sequences, and the top ten hold over 2.5% of it. Sequencing was performed on blood. Source of these receptors: a human donor with ulcerative colitis or Crohn's disease, or a healthy co-twin of an affected twin (not recorded which). CDR3s include the opening cysteine and the closing phenylalanine or tryptophan. Each record gives: V gene, J gene, CDR3 protein.

v_call: TRBV29-1
j_call: TRBJ2-3
cdr3_aa: CSVDSGSRTDTQYF

v_call: TRBV30
j_call: TRBJ1-5
cdr3_aa: CAWSRSGLRNQPQHF

v_call: TRBV28
j_call: TRBJ1-6
cdr3_aa: CASIAGGSSYNSPLHF

v_call: TRBV20-1
j_call: TRBJ2-3
cdr3_aa: CSTDKREDGTDTQYF

v_call: TRBV14
j_call: TRBJ2-6
cdr3_aa: CASSPRGLRANVLTF

v_call: TRBV6-5
j_call: TRBJ1-2
cdr3_aa: CASSYAGRQGDNGYTF

v_call: TRBV5-1
j_call: TRBJ2-1
cdr3_aa: CASSWLAGGPYNEQFF

v_call: TRBV24-1
j_call: TRBJ2-1
cdr3_aa: CATSEVTRGSNEQFF

v_call: TRBV25-1
j_call: TRBJ2-1
cdr3_aa: CASIASGSNEQFF

v_call: TRBV9
j_call: TRBJ2-3
cdr3_aa: CASSSLGSESTDTQYF

v_call: TRBV28
j_call: TRBJ2-7
cdr3_aa: CASSFGRTLEQYF

v_call: TRBV9
j_call: TRBJ2-1
cdr3_aa: CASSVGSSAVDEQFF

v_call: TRBV6-5
j_call: TRBJ1-5
cdr3_aa: CASSPPDGGGTSNQPQHF

v_call: TRBV14
j_call: TRBJ2-3
cdr3_aa: CASSQDWSPTDTQYF

v_call: TRBV18
j_call: TRBJ2-7
cdr3_aa: CASSPLATGAYEQYF